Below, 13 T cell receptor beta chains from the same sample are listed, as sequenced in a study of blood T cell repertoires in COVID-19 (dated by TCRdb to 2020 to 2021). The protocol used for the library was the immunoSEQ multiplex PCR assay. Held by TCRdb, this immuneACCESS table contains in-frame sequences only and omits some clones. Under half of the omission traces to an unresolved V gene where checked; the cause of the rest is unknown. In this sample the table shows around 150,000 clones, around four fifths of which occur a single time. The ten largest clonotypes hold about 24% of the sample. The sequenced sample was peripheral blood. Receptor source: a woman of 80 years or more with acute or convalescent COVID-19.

The CDR3 DNA sequence: TGTGCCAGCAGTACGGGGCCGGGACTTAACAATGAGCAGTTCTTC. Encoded protein: CASSTGPGLNNEQFF. The chain carries TRBV6-2 or TRBV6-3 and TRBJ2-1; TRBD2 might be the D (6 bases). V was pared by 5 bases and J by 5 bases, with 16 bases between. The CDR3 has 15 residues. Germline CDR1 reads MNHEY; CDR2 reads SVGEGT.

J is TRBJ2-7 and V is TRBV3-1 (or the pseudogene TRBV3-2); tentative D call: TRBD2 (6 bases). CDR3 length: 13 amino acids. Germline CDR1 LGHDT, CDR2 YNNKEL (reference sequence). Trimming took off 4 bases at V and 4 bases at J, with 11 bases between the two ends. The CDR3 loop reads CASSLTSRYEQYF. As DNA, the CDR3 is TGTGCCAGCAGCCTGACTAGTAGGTACGAGCAGTACTTC.

This CDR3 reads CASSYGGARFF. CDR3 nucleotides: TGTGCCAGCAGTTACGGAGGAGCGCGGTTCTTC. J is TRBJ2-1 and V is TRBV6-5; possibly TRBD2 for D (5 bases). The germline V and J ends were trimmed by 2 bases and 15 bases, with 11 bases remaining between them. The CDR3 is 11 residues long. Germline CDR1 is MNHEY and CDR2 is SVGAGI.

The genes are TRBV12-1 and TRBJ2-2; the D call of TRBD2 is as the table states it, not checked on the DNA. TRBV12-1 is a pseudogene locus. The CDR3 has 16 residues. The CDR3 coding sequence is TGTGCCAGCAGCTCCGCCCTAGCGGGAGGTTCCGGGGAGCTGTTTTTT. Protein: CASSSALAGGSGELFF.

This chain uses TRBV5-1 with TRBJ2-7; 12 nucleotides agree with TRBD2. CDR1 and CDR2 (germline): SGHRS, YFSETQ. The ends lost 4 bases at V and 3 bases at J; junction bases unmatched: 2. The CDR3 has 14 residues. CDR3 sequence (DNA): TGCGCCAGCAGCGTGACTAGCGGGAGCTACGAGCAGTACTTC. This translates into CASSVTSGSYEQYF. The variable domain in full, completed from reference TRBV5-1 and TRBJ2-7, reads KAGVTQTPRYLIKTRGQQVTLSCSPISGHRSVSWYQQTPGQGLQFLFEYFSETQRNKGNFPGRFSGRQFSNSRSEMNVSTLELGDSALYLCASSVTSGSYEQYFGPGTRLTVT.

DNA of the CDR3: TGTGCCAGCAGGGGGGGGCGTGGCTACACCTTC. Translating it yields CASRGGRGYTF. The J gene is TRBJ1-2, the V gene TRBV28; D perhaps matches TRBD1 (6 bases). Trimming removed 6 bases from V and 7 bases from J, with 9 bases in between. The CDR3 length is 11 residues. Germline CDR1 and CDR2: MDHEN and SYDVKM.

CDR3 in amino acids: CASSRQGATYNSPLHF. CDR3 coding DNA: TGTGCCAGTAGTCGACAGGGAGCGACCTATAATTCACCCCTCCACTTT. The chain uses TRBV19 and TRBJ1-6; 7 bases agree with TRBD1. After removal of 5 bases from V and 2 bases from J, the junction contained 6 bases not matched to a gene. Per germline, CDR1 LNHDA and CDR2 SQIVND (reference sequence). This CDR3 has 16 amino acids.

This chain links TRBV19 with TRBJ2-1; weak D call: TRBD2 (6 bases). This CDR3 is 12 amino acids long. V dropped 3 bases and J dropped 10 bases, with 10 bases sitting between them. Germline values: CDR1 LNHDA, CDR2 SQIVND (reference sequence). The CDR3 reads CASSISGVEQFF. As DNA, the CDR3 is TGTGCCAGTAGTATCTCGGGGGTAGAGCAGTTCTTC.

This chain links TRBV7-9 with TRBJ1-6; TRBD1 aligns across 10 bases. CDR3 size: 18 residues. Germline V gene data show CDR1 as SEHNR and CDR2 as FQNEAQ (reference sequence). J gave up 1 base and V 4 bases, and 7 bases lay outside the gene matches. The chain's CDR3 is CASSSPRQGASYNSPLHF. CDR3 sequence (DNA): TGTGCCAGCAGCTCCCCCCGACAGGGGGCTTCCTATAATTCACCCCTCCACTTT.

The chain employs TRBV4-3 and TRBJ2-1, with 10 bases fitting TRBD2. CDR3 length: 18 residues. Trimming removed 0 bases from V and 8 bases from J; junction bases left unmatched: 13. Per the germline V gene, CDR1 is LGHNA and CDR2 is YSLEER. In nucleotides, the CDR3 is TGCGCCAGCAGCCAAGATATGCCTCTAGCGGGAGCTGTCGATGAGCAGTTCTTC. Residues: CASSQDMPLAGAVDEQFF.

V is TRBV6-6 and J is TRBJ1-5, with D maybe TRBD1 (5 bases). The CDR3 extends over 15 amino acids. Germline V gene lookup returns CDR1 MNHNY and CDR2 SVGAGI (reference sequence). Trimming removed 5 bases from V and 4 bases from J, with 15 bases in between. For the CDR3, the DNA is TGTGCCAGCAGTACCGCACAGGCGGCTAATCAGCCCCAGCATTTT. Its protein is CASSTAQAANQPQHF.

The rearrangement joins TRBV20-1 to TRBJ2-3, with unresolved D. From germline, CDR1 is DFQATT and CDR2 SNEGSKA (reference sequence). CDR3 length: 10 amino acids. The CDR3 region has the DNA TGCAGCCCCCAGTCAGATACGCAGTATTTT. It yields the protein CSPQSDTQYF.

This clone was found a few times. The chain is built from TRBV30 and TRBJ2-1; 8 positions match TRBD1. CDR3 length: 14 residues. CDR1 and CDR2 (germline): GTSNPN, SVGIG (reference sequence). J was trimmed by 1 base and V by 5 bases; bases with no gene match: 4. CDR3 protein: CAWGTGFSYNEQFF. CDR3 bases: TGTGCCTGGGGGACAGGATTTTCCTACAATGAGCAGTTCTTC.